In this sample, the clone carrying this T cell receptor (beta chain) turned up once. What it recognizes is unknown. Germline V gene sequence: CDR1 SGHRS, CDR2 YFSETQ. V lost 4 bases and J lost 0, with 13 bases in between. This CDR3 region has 15 residues. These data are taken from a study of spatial heterogeneity in lung cancer. Study-wide points: Tumor mutation count correlated with how many alpha and beta TCRs expanded intratumorally. Estimated TCR-seq coverage of tumor T cells was only about 7% for alpha chains. For beta chains, the corresponding estimate was approximately 13%.

Time point here: sample taken at primary tumor resection. Via MiXCR, TCRdb re-called the 5' RACE reads, giving one row per CDR3 protein. This sample has about 27,000 distinct CDR3 sequences, with 7.1% found just once. The source is a male donor with early-stage non-small cell lung cancer. The sequencing used lung tumor tissue, collected at surgery. The chain combines TRBV5-1 with TRBJ2-5; D possibly uses TRBD1 or TRBD2 (5 bases each). The CDR3 is CASSGAGLNQETQYF. Written as DNA, the CDR3 is TGCGCCAGCAGCGGGGCCGGACTGAACCAAGAGACCCAGTACTTC. The complete variable domain, with remaining parts taken from reference TRBV5-1 and TRBJ2-5, reads KAGVTQTPRYLIKTRGQQVTLSCSPISGHRSVSWYQQTPGQGLQFLFEYFSETQRNKGNFPGRFSGRQFSNSRSEMNVSTLELGDSALYLCASSGAGLNQETQYFGPGTRLLVL.